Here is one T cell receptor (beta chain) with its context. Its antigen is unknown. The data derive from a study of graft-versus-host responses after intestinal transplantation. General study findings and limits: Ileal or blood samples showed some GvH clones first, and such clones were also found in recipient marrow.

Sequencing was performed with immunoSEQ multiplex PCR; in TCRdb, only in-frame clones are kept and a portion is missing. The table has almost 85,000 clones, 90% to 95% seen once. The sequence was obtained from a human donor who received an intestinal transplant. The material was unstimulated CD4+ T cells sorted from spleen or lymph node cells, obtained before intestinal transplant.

CDR3 DNA: TGTGCCAGCAGCGTAGGGGGACAGGGGGCTTATGGCTACACCTTC. This encodes CASSVGGQGAYGYTF. The rearrangement links TRBV9 to TRBJ1-2, with 12 bases identical to TRBD1. Germline loops: CDR1 SGDLS, CDR2 YYNGEE. The junction had 2 bases not matched to a gene; V was cut back by 0 bases and J by 5 bases. The CDR3 has 15 residues.